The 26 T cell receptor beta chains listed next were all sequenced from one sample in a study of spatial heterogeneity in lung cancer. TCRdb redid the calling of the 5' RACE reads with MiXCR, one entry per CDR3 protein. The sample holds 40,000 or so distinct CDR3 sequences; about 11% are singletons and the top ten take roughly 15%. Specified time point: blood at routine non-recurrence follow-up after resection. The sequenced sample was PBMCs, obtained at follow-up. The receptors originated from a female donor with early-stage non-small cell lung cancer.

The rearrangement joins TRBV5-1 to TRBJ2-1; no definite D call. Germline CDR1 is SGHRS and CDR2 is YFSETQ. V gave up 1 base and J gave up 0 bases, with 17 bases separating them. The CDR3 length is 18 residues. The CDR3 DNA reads TGCGCCAGCAGCTTGACGGCACCCGACCTGAGCTCCTACAATGAGCAGTTCTTC. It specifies CASSLTAPDLSSYNEQFF.

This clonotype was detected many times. The CDR3 DNA is TGTGCCAGCAGTCCGATGACAGGGCTTGGTAGCAATCAGCCCCAGCATTTT. Its translation: CASSPMTGLGSNQPQHF. This chain joins TRBV28 and TRBJ1-5, with TRBD1 matching 7 bases. CDR3 size: 17 residues. CDR1 MDHEN and CDR2 SYDVKM come from the germline V gene. The V segment lost 5 bases and the J segment 0 bases; nucleotides outside the gene matches: 10.

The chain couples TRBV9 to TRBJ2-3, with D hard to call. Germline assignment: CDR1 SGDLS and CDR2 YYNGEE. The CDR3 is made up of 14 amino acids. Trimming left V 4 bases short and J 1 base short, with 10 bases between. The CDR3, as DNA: TGTGCCAGCAGCTCTAACCTAGGCACAGATACGCAGTATTTT. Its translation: CASSSNLGTDTQYF.

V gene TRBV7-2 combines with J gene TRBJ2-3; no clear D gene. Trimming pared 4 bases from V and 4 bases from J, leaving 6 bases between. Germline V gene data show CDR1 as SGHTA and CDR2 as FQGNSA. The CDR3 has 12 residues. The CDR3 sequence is CASSSIPDTQYF. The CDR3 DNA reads TGTGCCAGCAGCTCGATTCCAGATACGCAGTATTTT.

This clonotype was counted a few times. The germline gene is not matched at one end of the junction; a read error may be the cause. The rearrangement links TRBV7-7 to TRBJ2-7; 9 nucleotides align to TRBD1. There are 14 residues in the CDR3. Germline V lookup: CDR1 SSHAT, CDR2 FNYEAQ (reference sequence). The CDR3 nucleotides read TGTGCTAGCAGCCCCCCGGGACAGGGCAACGAGCAGTACTTC. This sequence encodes CASSPPGQGNEQYF. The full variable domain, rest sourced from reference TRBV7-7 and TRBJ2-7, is GAGVSQSPRYKVTKRGQDVTLRCDPISSHATLYWYQQALGQGPEFLTYFNYEAQPDKSGLPSDRFSAERPEGSISTLTIQRTEQRDSAMYRCASSPPGQGNEQYFGPGTRLTVT.

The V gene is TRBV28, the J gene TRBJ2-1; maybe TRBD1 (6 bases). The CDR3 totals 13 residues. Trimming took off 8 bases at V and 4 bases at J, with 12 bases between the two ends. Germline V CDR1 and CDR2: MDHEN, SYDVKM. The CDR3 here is CASAGQLYNEQFF. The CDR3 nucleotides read TGTGCCAGCGCAGGACAGCTATACAATGAGCAGTTCTTC.

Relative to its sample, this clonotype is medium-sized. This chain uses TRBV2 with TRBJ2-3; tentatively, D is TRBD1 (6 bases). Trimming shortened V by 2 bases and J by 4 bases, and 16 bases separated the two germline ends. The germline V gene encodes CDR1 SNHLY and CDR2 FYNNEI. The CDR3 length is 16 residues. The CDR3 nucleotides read TGTGCCAGCAGTGAACGTAACAGGGTCCCTCCAGATACGCAGTATTTT. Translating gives CASSERNRVPPDTQYF.

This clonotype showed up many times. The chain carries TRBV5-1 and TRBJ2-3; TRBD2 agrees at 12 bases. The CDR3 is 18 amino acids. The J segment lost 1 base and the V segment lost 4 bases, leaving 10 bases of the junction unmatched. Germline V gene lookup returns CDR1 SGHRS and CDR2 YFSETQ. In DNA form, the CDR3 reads TGCGCCAGCAGCCCACCTAGCGGGGGGGCCGCGGGCACAGATACGCAGTATTTT. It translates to CASSPPSGGAAGTDTQYF.

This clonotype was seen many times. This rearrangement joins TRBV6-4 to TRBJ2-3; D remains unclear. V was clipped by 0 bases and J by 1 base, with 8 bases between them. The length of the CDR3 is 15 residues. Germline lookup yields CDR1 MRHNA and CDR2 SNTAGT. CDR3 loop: CASSDSREGTDTQYF. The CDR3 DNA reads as TGTGCCAGCAGTGACTCGAGAGAGGGCACAGATACGCAGTATTTT.

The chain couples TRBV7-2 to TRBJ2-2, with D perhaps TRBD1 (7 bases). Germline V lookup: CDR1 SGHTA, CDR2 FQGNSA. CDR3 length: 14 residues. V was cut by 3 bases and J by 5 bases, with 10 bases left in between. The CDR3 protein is CASSFSGGTGELFF. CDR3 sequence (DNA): TGTGCCAGCAGCTTCTCAGGGGGGACCGGGGAGCTGTTTTTT. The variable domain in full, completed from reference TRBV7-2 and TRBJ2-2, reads GAGVSQSPSNKVTEKGKDVELRCDPISGHTALYWYRQSLGQGLEFLIYFQGNSAPDKSGLPSDRFSAERTGGSVSTLTIQRTQQEDSAVYLCASSFSGGTGELFFGEGSRLTVL.

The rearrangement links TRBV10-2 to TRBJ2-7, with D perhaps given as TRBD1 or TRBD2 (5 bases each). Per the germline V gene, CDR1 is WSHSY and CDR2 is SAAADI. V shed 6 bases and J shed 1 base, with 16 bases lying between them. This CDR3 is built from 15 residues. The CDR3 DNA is TGCGCCAGCAGCGCGCAGAGGGACCCGTCCTACGAGCAGTACTTC. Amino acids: CASSAQRDPSYEQYF.

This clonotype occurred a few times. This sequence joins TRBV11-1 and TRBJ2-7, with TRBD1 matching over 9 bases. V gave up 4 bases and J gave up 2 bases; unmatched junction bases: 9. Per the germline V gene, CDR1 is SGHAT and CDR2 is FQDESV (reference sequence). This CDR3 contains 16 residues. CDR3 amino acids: CASSSTKGTGTYEQYF. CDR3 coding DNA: TGTGCCAGCAGCTCTACTAAAGGGACAGGGACCTACGAGCAGTACTTC.

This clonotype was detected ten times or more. CDR3 loop: CASQALVANSPLHF. Written as DNA, the CDR3 is TGTGCCAGCCAGGCCCTAGTGGCCAATTCACCCCTCCACTTT. V gene TRBV3-1 combines with J gene TRBJ1-6; no clear D. The germline V and J ends were trimmed by 8 bases and 7 bases, with 15 bases remaining between them. This CDR3 is built from 14 residues. Germline assignment: CDR1 LGHDT and CDR2 YNNKEL (reference sequence). Variable domain in full (rest from reference TRBV3-1 and TRBJ1-6): DTAVSQTPKYLVTQMGNDKSIKCEQNLGHDTMYWYKQDSKKFLKIMFSYNNKELIINETVPNRFSPKSPDKAHLNLHINSLELGDSAVYFCASQALVANSPLHFGNGTRLTVT.

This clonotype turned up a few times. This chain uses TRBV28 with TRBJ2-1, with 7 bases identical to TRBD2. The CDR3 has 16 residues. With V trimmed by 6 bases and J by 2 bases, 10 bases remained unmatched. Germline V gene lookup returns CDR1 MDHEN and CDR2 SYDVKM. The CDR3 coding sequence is TGTGCCAGCAGCCCAGAGGCTAGCGGCCCCTACAATGAGCAGTTCTTC. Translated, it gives CASSPEASGPYNEQFF.

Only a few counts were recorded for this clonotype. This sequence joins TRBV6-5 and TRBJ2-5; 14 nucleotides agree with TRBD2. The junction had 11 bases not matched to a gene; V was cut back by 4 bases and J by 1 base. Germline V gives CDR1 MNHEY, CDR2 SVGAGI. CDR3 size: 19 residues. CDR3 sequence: CASSSPGLAGGGFQETQYF. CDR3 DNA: TGTGCCAGCAGTTCCCCCGGACTAGCGGGGGGAGGGTTCCAAGAGACCCAGTACTTC.

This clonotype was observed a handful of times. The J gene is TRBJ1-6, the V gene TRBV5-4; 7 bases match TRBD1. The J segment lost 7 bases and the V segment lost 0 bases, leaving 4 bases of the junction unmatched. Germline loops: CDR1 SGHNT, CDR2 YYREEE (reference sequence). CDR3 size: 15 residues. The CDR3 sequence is CASSLATGDNSPLHF. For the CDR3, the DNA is TGTGCCAGCAGCTTGGCTACAGGGGACAATTCACCCCTCCACTTT.

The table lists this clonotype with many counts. DNA of the CDR3: TGTGCCAGCAGCTTAGTAGCGGGACTGCTCAGGGGGGACAATGAGCAGTTCTTC. This translates into CASSLVAGLLRGDNEQFF. This rearrangement joins TRBV7-6 to TRBJ2-1, with D tentatively TRBD2 (8 bases). V was clipped by 1 base and J by 5 bases, with 21 bases between them. Germline V gene data show CDR1 as SGHVS and CDR2 as FNYEAQ. The CDR3 loop spans 18 amino acids.

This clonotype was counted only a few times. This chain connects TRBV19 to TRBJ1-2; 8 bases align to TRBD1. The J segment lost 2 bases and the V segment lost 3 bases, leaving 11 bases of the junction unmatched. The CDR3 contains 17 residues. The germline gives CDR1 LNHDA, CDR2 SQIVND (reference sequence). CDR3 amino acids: CASSIDSGTGMNYGYTF. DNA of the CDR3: TGTGCCAGTAGTATCGACTCCGGGACAGGAATGAACTATGGCTACACCTTC.

The CDR3 DNA is TGCAGTGCTAGCCCGACGGGCTATGGCTACACCTTC. It translates to CSASPTGYGYTF. The chain joins TRBV20-1 to TRBJ1-2; D gene uncertain. Between the trimmed V and J ends, which lost 3 bases and 4 bases, there was a span of 9 bases. CDR1 is DFQATT, CDR2 SNEGSKA, per germline (reference sequence). There are 12 residues in the CDR3.

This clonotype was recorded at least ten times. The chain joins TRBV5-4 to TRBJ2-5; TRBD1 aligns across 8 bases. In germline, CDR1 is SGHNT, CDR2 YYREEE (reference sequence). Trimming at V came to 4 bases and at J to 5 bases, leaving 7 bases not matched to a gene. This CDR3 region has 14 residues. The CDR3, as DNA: TGTGCCAGCAGCCCGGCACAGGGGGGTGAGACCCAGTACTTC. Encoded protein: CASSPAQGGETQYF.

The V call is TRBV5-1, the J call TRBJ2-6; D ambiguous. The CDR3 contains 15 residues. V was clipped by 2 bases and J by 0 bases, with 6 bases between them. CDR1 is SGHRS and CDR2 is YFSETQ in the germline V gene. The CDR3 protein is CASSLTPSGANVLTF. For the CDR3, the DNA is TGCGCCAGCAGCTTAACACCCTCTGGGGCCAACGTCCTGACTTTC.

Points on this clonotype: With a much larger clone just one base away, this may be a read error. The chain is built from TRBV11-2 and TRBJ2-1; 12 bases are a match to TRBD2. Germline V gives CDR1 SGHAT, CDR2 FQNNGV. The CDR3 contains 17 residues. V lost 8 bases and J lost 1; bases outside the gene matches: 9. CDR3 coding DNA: TGTGCCAGCGGCACACGGACTAGCGGGGCATCCTACAATGAGCAGTTCTTC. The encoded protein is CASGTRTSGASYNEQFF. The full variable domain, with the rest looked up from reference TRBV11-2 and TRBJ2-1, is EAGVAQSPRYKIIEKRQSVAFWCNPISGHATLYWYQQILGQGPKLLIQFQNNGVVDDSQLPKDRFSAERLKGVDSTLKIQPAKLEDSAVYLCASGTRTSGASYNEQFFGPGTRLTVL.

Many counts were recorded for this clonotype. CDR3 loop: CASSLAGTGFYYGYTF. Written as DNA, the CDR3 is TGTGCCAGCAGCTTAGCTGGGACAGGGTTTTACTATGGCTACACCTTC. The chain employs TRBV11-2 and TRBJ1-2, with 9 bases identical to TRBD1. Germline assignment: CDR1 SGHAT and CDR2 FQNNGV. With V trimmed by 1 base and J by 3 bases, 6 bases remained unmatched. CDR3 size: 16 residues.

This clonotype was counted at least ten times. In DNA, the CDR3 is TGCAGCGCCTCCCCGACAGGGAGGGGGGCAGATACGCAGTATTTT. Encoded protein: CSASPTGRGADTQYF. The rearrangement links TRBV29-1 to TRBJ2-3; D may be TRBD1 or TRBD2 (7 bases each). Germline CDR1 and CDR2: SQVTM and ANQGSEA. The CDR3 has 15 amino acids. V gave up 7 bases and J gave up 4 bases, with 21 bases separating them.

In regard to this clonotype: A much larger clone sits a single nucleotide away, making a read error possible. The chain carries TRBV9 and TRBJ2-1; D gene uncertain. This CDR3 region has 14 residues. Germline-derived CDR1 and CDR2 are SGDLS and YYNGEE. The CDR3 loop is CASSVEITYIEQFF. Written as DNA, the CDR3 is TGTGCCAGCAGCGTAGAAATAACCTACATTGAGCAGTTCTTC.

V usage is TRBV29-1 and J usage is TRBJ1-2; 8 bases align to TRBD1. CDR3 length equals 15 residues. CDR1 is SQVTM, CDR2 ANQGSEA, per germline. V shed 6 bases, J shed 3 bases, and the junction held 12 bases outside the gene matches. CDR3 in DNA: TGCAGCGTCGCCAGATCTCGGACAGGGTACTATGGCTACACCTTC. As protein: CSVARSRTGYYGYTF.